The 8 T cell receptor beta chains listed next were all sequenced from one sample in a study of blood T cell repertoires in COVID-19 (dated by TCRdb to 2018 to 2021). Libraries were made using the immunoSEQ multiplex PCR assay. TCRdb limited this immuneACCESS table to in-frame rearrangements with V and J called. A share of clones is missing; checked studies link under half to unresolved V genes, and the rest is unexplained. The sample data list some 260,000 clones, and roughly 89% of these were observed just once. Of the sample, roughly 8.3% falls within the top ten clones. Source material: PBMCs or T cells enriched from blood (not recorded which). These receptors all come from a man between 40 and 49 years old who had recovered from COVID-19.

The V and J genes are TRBV19 and TRBJ1-5; D is perhaps TRBD1 (5 bases). Per germline, CDR1 LNHDA and CDR2 SQIVND (reference sequence). The CDR3 spans 15 residues. V lost 3 bases, J lost 2 bases, and 11 bases lay in between. DNA for the CDR3: TGTGCCAGTAGTATTTTAAGCAGGGGCAATCAGCCCCAGCATTTT. This gives the protein CASSILSRGNQPQHF.

The V and J genes are TRBV10-2 and TRBJ1-3; no clear D. The V end was cut by 6 bases, the J end by 1 base, with 16 bases between. The germline V gene has CDR1 WSHSY and CDR2 SAAADI. This CDR3 region has 16 residues. The CDR3 sequence is CASRRDTIESGNTIYF. As DNA, the CDR3 is TGCGCCAGCAGGAGGGATACTATTGAATCTGGAAACACCATATATTTT.

This clone was seen a handful of times. This chain links TRBV7-6 with TRBJ2-5; 8 bases fit TRBD1. CDR1 and CDR2 (germline): SGHVS, FNYEAQ. The CDR3 consists of 17 residues. V lost 5 bases and J lost 2; bases outside the gene matches: 13. CDR3 sequence reads: CASSLTTRDRRQETQYF. The CDR3 DNA is TGTGCCAGCAGCCTCACAACCCGGGACAGGAGACAAGAGACCCAGTACTTC. Together with reference TRBV7-6 and TRBJ2-5, the CDR3 gives the full variable domain: GAGVSQSPRYKVTKRGQDVALRCDPISGHVSLYWYRQALGQGPEFLTYFNYEAQQDKSGLPNDRFSAERPEGSISTLTIQRTEQRDSAMYRCASSLTTRDRRQETQYFGPGTRLLVL.

This sequence joins TRBV7-8 and TRBJ2-1, with a weak D call TRBD2 (6 bases). V lost 4 bases, J lost 8 bases, and 21 bases lay in between. CDR3 size: 16 residues. CDR1 and CDR2 from the germline V gene are SGHVS and FQNEAQ. CDR3 protein: CASSWVAVTRTDEQFF. The CDR3 bases are TGTGCCAGCAGCTGGGTAGCGGTTACCCGAACGGATGAGCAGTTCTTC.

V usage is TRBV7-9 and J usage is TRBJ1-1; TRBD1 might be the D (5 bases). The germline gives CDR1 SEHNR, CDR2 FQNEAQ (reference sequence). Deletions cut 2 bases from V and 1 base from J, with 11 bases between. CDR3 length: 15 residues. CDR3 nucleotides: TGTGCCAGCAGCTTAAAGTATGGGGCGAACACTGAAGCTTTCTTT. This translates into CASSLKYGANTEAFF. Variable domain in full (rest from reference TRBV7-9 and TRBJ1-1): DTGVSQNPRHKITKRGQNVTFRCDPISEHNRLYWYRQTLGQGPEFLTYFQNEAQLEKSRLLSDRFSAERPKGSFSTLEIQRTEQGDSAMYLCASSLKYGANTEAFFGQGTRLTVV.

The V and J genes are TRBV7-6 and TRBJ1-1, with TRBD1 as a possible D gene (6 bases). The CDR3 contains 15 residues. Looked up from germline, CDR1 is SGHVS and CDR2 is FNYEAQ. V lost 6 bases, J lost 1 base, and 15 bases lay in between. The CDR3 coding sequence is TGTGCCAGCAGGCCGGCCGGACAGAGGAACACTGAAGCTTTCTTT. Protein product: CASRPAGQRNTEAFF.

The J gene is TRBJ2-3, the V gene TRBV5-1; 9 bases align to TRBD1. Germline V gene sequence: CDR1 SGHRS, CDR2 YFSETQ. The CDR3 consists of 15 residues. V lost 4 bases to trimming and J lost 1 base; unmatched junction nucleotides: 4. The CDR3 loop reads CASSVGQGGTDTQYF. The CDR3, as DNA: TGCGCCAGCAGCGTGGGACAGGGCGGCACAGATACGCAGTATTTT.

The chain uses TRBV19 and TRBJ2-1; 10 bases agree with TRBD1. The CDR3 runs to 18 residues. Germline V gives CDR1 LNHDA, CDR2 SQIVND (reference sequence). V lost 5 bases, J lost 2 bases, and 12 bases stayed unmatched. CDR3 sequence: CASSRRGGGQGTYNEQFF. The CDR3 DNA follows: TGTGCCAGTAGTCGGCGGGGCGGGGGACAGGGGACCTACAATGAGCAGTTCTTC.